This T cell receptor (beta chain) originates from a study of human CD4 T cells and Enterobacteriaceae. CDR1 and CDR2 from the germline V gene are SNHLY and FYNNEI. Trimming shortened V by 8 bases and J by 4 bases, and 18 bases separated the two germline ends. The CDR3 is 15 residues long. Memory CD4+ T cells were sorted as all CD4+ cells except CD45RA+CCR7+CD95- naive cells, over 95% pure. Healthy donor blood came from Swiss blood donation centers. Before sorting, cells positive for CD8, CD14, CD16, CD56, CD19 or bright CD25 were removed. TCRdb keeps only in-frame clones here, not all; method: immunoSEQ multiplex PCR. The sample consists of about 29,000 clones, roughly 79% of them appearing once.

The gene calls are TRBV2 and TRBJ1-5; D uncertain. This clonotype was sampled from a human donor in good health. Sequencing used memory CD4+ T cells from blood. In DNA form, the CDR3 reads TGTGCCAGCGGGCCGGAAAGGGCTAGGAATCAGCCCCAGCATTTT. The encoded protein is CASGPERARNQPQHF.